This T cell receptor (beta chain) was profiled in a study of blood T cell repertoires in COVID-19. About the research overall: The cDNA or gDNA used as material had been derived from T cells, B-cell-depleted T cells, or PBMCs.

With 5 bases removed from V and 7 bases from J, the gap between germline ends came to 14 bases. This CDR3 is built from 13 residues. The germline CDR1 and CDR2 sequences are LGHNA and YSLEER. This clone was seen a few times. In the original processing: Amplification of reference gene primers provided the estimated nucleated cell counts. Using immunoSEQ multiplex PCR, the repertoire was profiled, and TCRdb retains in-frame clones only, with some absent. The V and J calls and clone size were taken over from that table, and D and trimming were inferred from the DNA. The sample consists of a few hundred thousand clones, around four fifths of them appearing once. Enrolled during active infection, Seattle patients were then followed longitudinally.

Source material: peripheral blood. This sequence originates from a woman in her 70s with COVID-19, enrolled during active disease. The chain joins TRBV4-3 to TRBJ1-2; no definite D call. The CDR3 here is CASSEAPAGGYTF. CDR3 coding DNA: TGCGCCAGCAGCGAAGCTCCTGCGGGTGGCTACACCTTC.